This T cell receptor beta chain came from a study of blood T cell dynamics during melanoma immunotherapy. CDR1 and CDR2 (germline): MNHEY, SVGAGI. The CDR3 length is 14 residues. The V and J ends lost 4 bases and 1 base respectively, with 10 bases between them. Every bulk PBMC sample received the same 350 ng of DNA. TCRdb's copy holds only in-frame clones and misses some; the assay was immunoSEQ multiplex PCR. Counted here are about 13,000 clones, over 85% occurring once; the ten biggest clones make up 3% to 3.5%. Stated time point: pre-treatment baseline. Prior systemic cancer therapy, immunosuppressant use and other active malignancies excluded patients.

The specimen comprised blood, sampled from a patient treated with checkpoint blockade. This TCR came from a human donor with melanoma. The V call is TRBV6-5, the J call TRBJ1-1; TRBD1 might be the D (5 bases). The CDR3 protein is CASSLTAQNTEAFF. For the CDR3, the DNA is TGTGCCAGCAGTTTGACAGCTCAGAACACTGAAGCTTTCTTT.